The clone carrying this T cell receptor beta chain has a count of ten or more. The antigen remains undetermined. This sample is part of a study of spatial heterogeneity in lung cancer. Study-wide findings and caveats: Tracking of tumor mutation counts was seen in expanded intratumoral alpha and beta TCR counts.

Each CDR3 protein gets one entry after TCRdb re-called the 5' RACE reads with MiXCR. This table has 20,000 to 30,000 distinct CDR3 sequences, 8.8% appearing once. Indicated time point: sample taken at primary tumor resection. Sequencing was performed on whole RNA extracted from tumor and nontumor lung tissue, or from frozen PBMC, and the material was left unsorted. With 5 bases removed from V and 6 bases from J, the gap between germline ends came to 5 bases. The germline V gene encodes CDR1 SGHTA and CDR2 FQGNSA. CDR3 length: 11 amino acids. V and J are TRBV7-2 and TRBJ2-1; TRBD1 might be the D (5 bases). Sample: lung tumor tissue, taken at surgery. The receptor comes from a male donor with early-stage non-small cell lung cancer. The CDR3 spells CASSRGNEQFF. CDR3 nucleotides: TGTGCCAGCAGCAGGGGCAATGAGCAGTTCTTC. Full variable domain (remainder filled in from reference TRBV7-2 and TRBJ2-1): GAGVSQSPSNKVTEKGKDVELRCDPISGHTALYWYRQSLGQGLEFLIYFQGNSAPDKSGLPSDRFSAERTGGSVSTLTIQRTQQEDSAVYLCASSRGNEQFFGPGTRLTVL.